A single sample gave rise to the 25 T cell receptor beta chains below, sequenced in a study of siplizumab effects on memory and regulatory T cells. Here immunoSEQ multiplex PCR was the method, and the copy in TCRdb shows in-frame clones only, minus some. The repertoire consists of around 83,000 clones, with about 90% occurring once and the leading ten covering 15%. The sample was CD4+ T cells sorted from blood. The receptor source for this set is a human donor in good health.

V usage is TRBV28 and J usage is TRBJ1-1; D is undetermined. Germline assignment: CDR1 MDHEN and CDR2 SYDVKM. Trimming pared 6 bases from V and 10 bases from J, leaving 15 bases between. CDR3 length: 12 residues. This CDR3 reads CASRKVAFLAFF. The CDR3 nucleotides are TGTGCCAGCAGGAAGGTGGCCTTTTTAGCTTTCTTT.

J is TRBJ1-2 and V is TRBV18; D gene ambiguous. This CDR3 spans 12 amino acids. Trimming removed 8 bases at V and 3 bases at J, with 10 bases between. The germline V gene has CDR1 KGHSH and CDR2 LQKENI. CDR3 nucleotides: TGTGCCAGCAGTGGACGGTACTATGGCTACACCTTC. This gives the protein CASSGRYYGYTF.

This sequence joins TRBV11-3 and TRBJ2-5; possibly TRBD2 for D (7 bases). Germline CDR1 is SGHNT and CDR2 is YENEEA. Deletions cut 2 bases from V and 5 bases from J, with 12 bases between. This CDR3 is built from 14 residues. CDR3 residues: CASSLTGRGETQYF. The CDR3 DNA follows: TGTGCCAGCAGCTTAACAGGGCGGGGGGAGACCCAGTACTTC.

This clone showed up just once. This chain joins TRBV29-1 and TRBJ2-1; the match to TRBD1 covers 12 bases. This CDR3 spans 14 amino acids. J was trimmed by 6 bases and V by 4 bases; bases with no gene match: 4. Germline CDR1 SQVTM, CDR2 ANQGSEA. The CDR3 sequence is CSVVGTGGFNEQFF. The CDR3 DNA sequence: TGCAGCGTTGTTGGGACAGGGGGCTTCAATGAGCAGTTCTTC.

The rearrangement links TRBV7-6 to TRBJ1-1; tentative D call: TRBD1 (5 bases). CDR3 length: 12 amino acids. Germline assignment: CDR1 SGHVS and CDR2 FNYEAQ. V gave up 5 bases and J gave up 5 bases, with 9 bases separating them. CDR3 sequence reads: CASSSGGTEAFF. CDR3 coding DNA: TGTGCCAGCAGCAGCGGGGGAACTGAAGCTTTCTTT.

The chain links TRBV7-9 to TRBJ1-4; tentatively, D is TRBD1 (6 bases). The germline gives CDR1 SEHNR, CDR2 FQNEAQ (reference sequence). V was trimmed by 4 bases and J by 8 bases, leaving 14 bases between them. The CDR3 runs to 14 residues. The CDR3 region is CASSSTRDTEKLFF. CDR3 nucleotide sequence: TGTGCCAGCAGCTCGACCCGGGACACCGAAAAACTGTTTTTT.

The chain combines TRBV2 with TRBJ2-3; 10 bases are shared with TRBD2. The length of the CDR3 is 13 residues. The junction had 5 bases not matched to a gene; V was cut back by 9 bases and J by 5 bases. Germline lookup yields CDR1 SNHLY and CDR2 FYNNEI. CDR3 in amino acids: CASKREGRDTQYF. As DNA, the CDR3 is TGTGCCAGTAAGCGGGAGGGCCGAGATACGCAGTATTTT.

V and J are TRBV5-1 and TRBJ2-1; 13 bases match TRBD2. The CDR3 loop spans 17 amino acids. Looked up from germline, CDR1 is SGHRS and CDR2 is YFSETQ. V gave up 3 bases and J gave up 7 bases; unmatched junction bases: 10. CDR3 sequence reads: CASSSIRTSGSRNEQFF. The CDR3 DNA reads TGCGCCAGCAGCTCGATTCGGACTAGCGGGAGTCGGAATGAGCAGTTCTTC.

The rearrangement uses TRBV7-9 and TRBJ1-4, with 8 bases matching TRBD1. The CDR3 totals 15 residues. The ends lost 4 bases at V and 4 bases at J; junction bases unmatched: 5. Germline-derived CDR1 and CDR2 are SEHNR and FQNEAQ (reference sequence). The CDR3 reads CASSSQGGLNEKLFF. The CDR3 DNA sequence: TGTGCCAGCAGCTCACAGGGGGGGCTTAATGAAAAACTGTTTTTT.

The CDR3 DNA is TGTGCCAGCAGCTTAGGGACAGGAAGCACAGATACGCAGTATTTT. This encodes CASSLGTGSTDTQYF. V is TRBV7-9 and J is TRBJ2-3, with 7 bases lining up with TRBD1. V lost 1 base, J lost 0 bases, and 1 base stayed unmatched. Germline values: CDR1 SEHNR, CDR2 FQNEAQ (reference sequence). This CDR3 region has 15 residues.

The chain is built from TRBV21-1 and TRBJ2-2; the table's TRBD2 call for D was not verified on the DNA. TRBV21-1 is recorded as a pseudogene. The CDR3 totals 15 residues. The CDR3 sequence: CASSSPLLNTGELFF. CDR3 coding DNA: TGTGCCAGCAGCAGTCCCCTCTTGAACACCGGGGAGCTGTTTTTT.

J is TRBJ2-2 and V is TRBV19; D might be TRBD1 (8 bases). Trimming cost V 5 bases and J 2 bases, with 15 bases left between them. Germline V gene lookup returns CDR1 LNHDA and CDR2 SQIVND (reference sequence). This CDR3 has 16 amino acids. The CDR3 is CASSPTGGGNTGELFF. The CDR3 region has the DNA TGTGCCAGTAGTCCCACAGGGGGGGGAAACACCGGGGAGCTGTTTTTT.

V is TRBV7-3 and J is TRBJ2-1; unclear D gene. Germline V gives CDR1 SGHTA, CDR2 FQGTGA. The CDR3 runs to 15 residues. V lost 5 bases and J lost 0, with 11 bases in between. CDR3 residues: CASSPNRISYNEQFF. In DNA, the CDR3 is TGTGCCAGCAGCCCGAATAGAATCTCCTACAATGAGCAGTTCTTC.

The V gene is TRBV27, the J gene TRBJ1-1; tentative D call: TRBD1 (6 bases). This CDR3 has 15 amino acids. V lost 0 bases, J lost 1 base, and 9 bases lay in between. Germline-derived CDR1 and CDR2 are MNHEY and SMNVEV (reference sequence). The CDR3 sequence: CASSLSQGWNTEAFF. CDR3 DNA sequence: TGTGCCAGCAGTTTATCGCAGGGGTGGAACACTGAAGCTTTCTTT.

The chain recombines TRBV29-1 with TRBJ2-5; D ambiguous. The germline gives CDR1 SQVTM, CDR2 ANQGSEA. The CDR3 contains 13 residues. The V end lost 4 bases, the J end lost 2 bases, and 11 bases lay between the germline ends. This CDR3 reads CSVVLGFQETQYF. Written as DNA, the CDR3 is TGCAGCGTTGTTCTTGGCTTTCAAGAGACCCAGTACTTC. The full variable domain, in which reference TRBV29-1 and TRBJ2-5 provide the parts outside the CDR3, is SAVISQKPSRDICQRGTSLTIQCQVDSQVTMMFWYRQQPGQSLTLIATANQGSEATYESGFVIDKFPISRPNLTFSTLTVSNMSPEDSSIYLCSVVLGFQETQYFGPGTRLLVL.

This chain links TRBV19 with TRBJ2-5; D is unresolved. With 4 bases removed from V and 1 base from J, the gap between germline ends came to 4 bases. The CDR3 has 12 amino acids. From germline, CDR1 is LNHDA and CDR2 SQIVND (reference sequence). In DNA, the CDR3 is TGTGCCAGTAGTAGGCTCCAAGAGACCCAGTACTTC. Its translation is CASSRLQETQYF.

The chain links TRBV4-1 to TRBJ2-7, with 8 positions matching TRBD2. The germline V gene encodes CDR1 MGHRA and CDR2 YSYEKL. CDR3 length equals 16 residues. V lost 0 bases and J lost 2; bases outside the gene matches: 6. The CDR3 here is CASSQESREGPYEQYF. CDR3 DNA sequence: TGCGCCAGCAGCCAAGAATCACGGGAGGGACCCTACGAGCAGTACTTC.

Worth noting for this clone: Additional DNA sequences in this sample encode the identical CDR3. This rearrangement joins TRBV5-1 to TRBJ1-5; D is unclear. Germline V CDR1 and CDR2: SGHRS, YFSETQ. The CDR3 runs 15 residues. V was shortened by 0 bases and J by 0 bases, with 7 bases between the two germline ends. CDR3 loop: CASSLDGYSNQPQHF. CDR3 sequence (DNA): TGCGCCAGCAGCTTGGACGGGTATAGCAATCAGCCCCAGCATTTT.

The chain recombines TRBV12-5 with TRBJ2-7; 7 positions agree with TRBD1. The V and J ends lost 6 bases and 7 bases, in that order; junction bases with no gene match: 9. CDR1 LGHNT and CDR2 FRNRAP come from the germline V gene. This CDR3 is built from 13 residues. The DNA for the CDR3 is TGTGCTAGTGGAAGACAGGGACCGGGGGAGCAGTACTTC. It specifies CASGRQGPGEQYF.

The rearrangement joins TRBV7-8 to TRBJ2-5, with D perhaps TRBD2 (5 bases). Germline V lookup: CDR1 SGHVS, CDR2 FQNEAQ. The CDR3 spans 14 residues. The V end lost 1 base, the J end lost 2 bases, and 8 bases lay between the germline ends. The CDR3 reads CASSLGWEQETQYF. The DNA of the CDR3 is TGTGCCAGCAGCTTAGGATGGGAGCAAGAGACCCAGTACTTC.

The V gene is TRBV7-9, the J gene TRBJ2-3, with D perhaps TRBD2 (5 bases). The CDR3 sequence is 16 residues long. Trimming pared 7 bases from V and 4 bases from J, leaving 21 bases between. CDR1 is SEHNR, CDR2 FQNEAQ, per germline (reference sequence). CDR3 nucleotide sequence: TGTGCCAGCACCCCTGTGGAGGTAGGCGCGGCAGATACGCAGTATTTT. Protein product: CASTPVEVGAADTQYF.

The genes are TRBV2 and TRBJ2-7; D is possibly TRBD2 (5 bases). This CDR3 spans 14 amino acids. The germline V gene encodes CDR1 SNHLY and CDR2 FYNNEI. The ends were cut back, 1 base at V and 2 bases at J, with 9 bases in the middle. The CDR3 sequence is CASSEVRAPYEQYF. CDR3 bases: TGTGCCAGCAGTGAAGTGAGGGCCCCCTACGAGCAGTACTTC.

In DNA form, the CDR3 reads TGTGCCAGCGGTCGGGACAGGGGCGAGCAGTACTTC. Its protein product is CASGRDRGEQYF. The chain couples TRBV2 to TRBJ2-7; 10 bases fit TRBD1. The CDR3 is made up of 12 amino acids. In germline, CDR1 is SNHLY, CDR2 FYNNEI. J gave up 6 bases and V 8 bases, and 4 bases lay outside the gene matches. The full variable domain, with the rest looked up from reference TRBV2 and TRBJ2-7, is EPEVTQTPSHQVTQMGQEVILRCVPISNHLYFYWYRQILGQKVEFLVSFYNNEISEKSEIFDDQFSVERPDGSNFTLKIRSTKLEDSAMYFCASGRDRGEQYFGPGTRLTVT.

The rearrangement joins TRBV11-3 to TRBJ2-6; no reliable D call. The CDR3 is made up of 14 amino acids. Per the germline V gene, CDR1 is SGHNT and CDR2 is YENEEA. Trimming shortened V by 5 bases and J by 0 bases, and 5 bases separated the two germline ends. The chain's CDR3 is CASSLDSGANVLTF. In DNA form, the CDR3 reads TGTGCCAGCAGCCTCGACTCTGGGGCCAACGTCCTGACTTTC.

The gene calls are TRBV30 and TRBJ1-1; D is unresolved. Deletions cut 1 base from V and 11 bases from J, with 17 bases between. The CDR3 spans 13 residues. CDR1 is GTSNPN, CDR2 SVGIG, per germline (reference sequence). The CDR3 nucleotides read TGTGCCTGGAGTGGGGCCGCTTTAGGGCCGGCTTTCTTT. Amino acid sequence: CAWSGAALGPAFF.